The 21 T cell receptor beta chains in this list originate from one sample, sequenced in a study of CD8 T cells in ankylosing spondylitis (dated by TCRdb to 2016 to 2017). Beyond this particular receptor, the publication reports: Blood from ankylosing spondylitis patients appeared to be characterized by a TCR beta motif composed of several highly homologous amino acid variants.

The antigens of these receptors remain unknown. Libraries came from 5' RACE. Reads for this sample came from an Illumina HiSeq 2500. In TCRdb, the public reads were trimmed at Q25 with fastp and aligned with MiXCR, with productive beta chains retained. Duplicate CDR3 protein sequences are folded into a single record with the most common DNA and genes. The sample yields more than 300,000 distinct CDR3 sequences; 7.5% to 9% were counted once. The ten most abundant clones make up more than 14% of the sample. The sequenced sample was blood, either unsorted or a sorted T cell fraction (not recorded which). Receptors were obtained from a male donor with ankylosing spondylitis.

This clonotype has just a few counts. The genes are TRBV12-3 or TRBV12-4 and TRBJ2-7; D is undetermined. With 3 bases removed from V and 0 bases from J, the gap between germline ends came to 9 bases. The CDR3 is made up of 14 amino acids. The CDR3 bases are TGTGCCAGCAGTTTCACCGTGAGCTCCTACGAGCAGTACTTC. It yields the protein CASSFTVSSYEQYF.

This clonotype was seen many times. The chain uses TRBV29-1 and TRBJ1-4; perhaps TRBD1 as D (5 bases). Between the trimmed V and J ends, which lost 4 bases and 8 bases, there was a span of 8 bases. The germline CDR1 and CDR2 sequences are SQVTM and ANQGSEA. There are 11 residues in the CDR3. This chain's CDR3 is CSVGGAEKLFF. CDR3 DNA sequence: TGCAGCGTTGGGGGCGCGGAAAAACTGTTTTTT. Full variable domain (rest looked up from reference TRBV29-1 and TRBJ1-4): SAVISQKPSRDICQRGTSLTIQCQVDSQVTMMFWYRQQPGQSLTLIATANQGSEATYESGFVIDKFPISRPNLTFSTLTVSNMSPEDSSIYLCSVGGAEKLFFGSGTQLSVL.

The table lists this clonotype with a few counts. This rearrangement joins TRBV7-2 to TRBJ2-1, with 9 bases aligning to TRBD1. CDR3 size: 14 residues. The V segment lost 4 bases and the J segment 11 bases; nucleotides outside the gene matches: 9. CDR1 SGHTA and CDR2 FQGNSA come from the germline V gene. The CDR3 protein is CASSYPGQGFKQFF. CDR3 nucleotide sequence: TGTGCCAGCAGCTACCCGGGACAGGGTTTTAAGCAGTTCTTC.

This clonotype was seen ten or more times. The chain recombines TRBV29-1 with TRBJ2-1, with TRBD2 identical over 9 bases. With V trimmed by 7 bases and J by 0 bases, 4 bases remained unmatched. CDR1 and CDR2 from the germline V gene are SQVTM and ANQGSEA. CDR3 length: 14 residues. CDR3 coding DNA: TGCAGCGGGGGTAGCGGGAGCTCCTACAATGAGCAGTTCTTC. This gives the protein CSGGSGSSYNEQFF.

The chain recombines TRBV9 with TRBJ1-6; D is perhaps TRBD1 (5 bases). Germline values: CDR1 SGDLS, CDR2 YYNGEE. Trimming left V 0 bases short and J 9 bases short, with 13 bases between. This CDR3 is 15 amino acids long. This chain's CDR3 is CASSVGGAGGSPLHF. CDR3 nucleotides: TGTGCCAGCAGCGTAGGAGGGGCGGGTGGTTCACCCCTCCACTTT.

This clonotype was observed a few times. V is TRBV29-1 and J is TRBJ2-7; 8 bases align to TRBD1. Germline CDR1 is SQVTM and CDR2 is ANQGSEA. The CDR3 is made up of 13 amino acids. J was trimmed by 3 bases and V by 1 base; bases with no gene match: 2. The CDR3 DNA reads TGCAGCGTTGAAGTTGACAGGGGCTACGAGCAGTACTTC. Protein product: CSVEVDRGYEQYF.

CDR3 in DNA: TGCAGTGCTAGCCTTGGGACAGGGAGTAAGGGCGGCTACACCTTC. This codes for CSASLGTGSKGGYTF. V is TRBV20-1 and J is TRBJ1-2; TRBD1 matches 9 bases. In germline, CDR1 is DFQATT, CDR2 SNEGSKA (reference sequence). The V and J ends lost 3 bases and 8 bases, in that order; junction bases with no gene match: 13. The length of the CDR3 is 15 residues.

J is TRBJ2-3 and V is TRBV13, with D perhaps TRBD1 or TRBD2 (5 bases each). Germline V gene lookup returns CDR1 PRHDT and CDR2 FYEKMQ (reference sequence). The CDR3 spans 15 residues. V shed 1 base and J shed 8 bases, with 16 bases lying between them. CDR3 protein: CASSLVWDGISTQYF. The CDR3 bases are TGTGCCAGCAGCTTAGTGTGGGACGGGATAAGTACGCAGTATTTT. Full variable domain (remainder filled in from reference TRBV13 and TRBJ2-3): AAGVIQSPRHLIKEKRETATLKCYPIPRHDTVYWYQQGPGQDPQFLISFYEKMQSDKGSIPDRFSAQQFSDYHSELNMSSLELGDSALYFCASSLVWDGISTQYFGPGTRLTVL.

This clonotype was observed a handful of times. V and J are TRBV7-2 and TRBJ2-1; no clear D. The CDR3 extends over 16 amino acids. V shed 2 bases and J shed 4 bases, with 15 bases lying between them. Germline-derived CDR1 and CDR2 are SGHTA and FQGNSA. CDR3: CASSLLAGALYNEQFF. DNA of the CDR3: TGTGCCAGCAGCTTACTCGCAGGAGCCCTATACAATGAGCAGTTCTTC.

This clonotype showed up many times. The genes are TRBV7-2 and TRBJ2-3; the D gene is possibly TRBD2 (5 bases). Per germline, CDR1 SGHTA and CDR2 FQGNSA. There are 16 residues in the CDR3. Trimming shortened V by 4 bases and J by 0 bases, and 14 bases separated the two germline ends. CDR3 in amino acids: CASSSQTQRSTDTQYF. CDR3 coding DNA: TGTGCCAGCAGCTCCCAGACTCAGCGGAGCACAGATACGCAGTATTTT.

The chain recombines TRBV7-8 with TRBJ2-1; maybe TRBD2 (5 bases). Germline V gene lookup returns CDR1 SGHVS and CDR2 FQNEAQ. V was shortened by 6 bases and J by 9 bases, with 9 bases between the two germline ends. The CDR3 spans 11 residues. CDR3 region: CASSRRVEQFF. CDR3 bases: TGTGCCAGCAGTAGGCGGGTTGAGCAGTTCTTC.

The chain employs TRBV9 and TRBJ2-1, with 9 nucleotides matching TRBD2. V lost 3 bases and J lost 2; bases outside the gene matches: 6. This CDR3 region has 16 residues. Germline V lookup: CDR1 SGDLS, CDR2 YYNGEE. CDR3 in DNA: TGTGCCAGCAGCGCCCTAGCGGGAAGGGCCTACAATGAGCAGTTCTTC. Residues: CASSALAGRAYNEQFF.

This clonotype showed up just a few times. The rearrangement uses TRBV10-3 and TRBJ1-2, with 7 bases matching TRBD1. The junction had 8 bases not matched to a gene; V was cut back by 3 bases and J by 10 bases. This CDR3 has 13 amino acids. Per the germline V gene, CDR1 is ENHRY and CDR2 is SYGVKD. CDR3 amino acids: CAISDGQEDDYTF. The CDR3 nucleotides read TGTGCCATCAGTGATGGACAGGAAGATGACTACACCTTC.

The J gene is TRBJ1-1, the V gene TRBV6-5; the D is unclear. The CDR3 is made up of 15 amino acids. Trimming cost V 3 bases and J 3 bases, with 14 bases left between them. The germline CDR1 and CDR2 sequences are MNHEY and SVGAGI. The CDR3 region is CASSYVQQHDTEAFF. For the CDR3, the DNA is TGTGCCAGCAGTTATGTTCAACAGCACGACACTGAAGCTTTCTTT.

This clonotype was seen a handful of times. The rearrangement links TRBV28 to TRBJ2-1; 10 nucleotides agree with TRBD2. V gave up 7 bases and J gave up 1 base; unmatched junction bases: 1. This CDR3 is 14 amino acids long. Germline loops: CDR1 MDHEN, CDR2 SYDVKM. The CDR3 region is CASNSGGSYNEQFF. In DNA, the CDR3 is TGTGCCAGCAATAGCGGGGGGTCCTACAATGAGCAGTTCTTC.

The rearrangement joins TRBV29-1 to TRBJ2-1; 11 bases agree with TRBD2. Germline V CDR1 and CDR2: SQVTM, ANQGSEA. V lost 5 bases and J lost 3; bases outside the gene matches: 6. CDR3 length: 15 residues. DNA for the CDR3: TGCAGCGTTTTGGGACTAGCGGAGATCTACAATGAGCAGTTCTTC. As protein: CSVLGLAEIYNEQFF.

A note on this clonotype: A read error may explain this, as a much larger clone is one base away. V gene TRBV29-1 combines with J gene TRBJ2-1, with D possibly matching TRBD2 (5 bases). The V end lost 3 bases, the J end lost 3 bases, and 6 bases lay between the germline ends. Germline lookup yields CDR1 SQVTM and CDR2 ANQGSEA. This CDR3 contains 12 residues. In DNA, the CDR3 is TGCAGCGTTGAGGACTTCTACAATGAGCAGTTCTTC. Protein: CSVEDFYNEQFF.

This clonotype was counted a few times. The chain recombines TRBV27 with TRBJ2-1, with D perhaps given as TRBD1 or TRBD2 (5 bases each). CDR1 is MNHEY and CDR2 is SMNVEV in the germline V gene (reference sequence). V gave up 2 bases and J gave up 13 bases, with 18 bases separating them. The CDR3 runs to 14 residues. CDR3 region: CASSLRGRVGHQFF. Here the CDR3 DNA reads TGTGCCAGCAGTTTACGGGGCAGGGTAGGACACCAGTTCTTC.

V gene TRBV5-1 combines with J gene TRBJ2-1; TRBD1 aligns across 7 bases. The trim removed 0 bases at V and 6 bases at J, leaving 3 bases unmatched. This CDR3 region has 14 residues. Per germline, CDR1 SGHRS and CDR2 YFSETQ. The CDR3 DNA follows: TGCGCCAGCAGCTTGGAGGCAGGGGGCAATGAGCAGTTCTTC. This sequence encodes CASSLEAGGNEQFF.

This clonotype appeared many times. This rearrangement joins TRBV29-1 to TRBJ1-2; D is unclear. The CDR3 is 13 amino acids. The germline V gene has CDR1 SQVTM and CDR2 ANQGSEA. V was shortened by 4 bases and J by 5 bases, with 14 bases between the two germline ends. The CDR3, as DNA: TGCAGCGTTGCCGGGAGGCGAGGGTATGGCTACACCTTC. This sequence encodes CSVAGRRGYGYTF.

The table lists this clonotype with a few counts. The chain links TRBV20-1 to TRBJ2-3; TRBD2 matches 7 bases. This CDR3 contains 16 residues. V was clipped by 3 bases and J by 2 bases; unmatched bases: 11. From germline, CDR1 is DFQATT and CDR2 SNEGSKA (reference sequence). The CDR3 nucleotides are TGCAGTGCTAGCGGCCTAGCGGAGCCAACCACAGATACGCAGTATTTT. Residues: CSASGLAEPTTDTQYF.